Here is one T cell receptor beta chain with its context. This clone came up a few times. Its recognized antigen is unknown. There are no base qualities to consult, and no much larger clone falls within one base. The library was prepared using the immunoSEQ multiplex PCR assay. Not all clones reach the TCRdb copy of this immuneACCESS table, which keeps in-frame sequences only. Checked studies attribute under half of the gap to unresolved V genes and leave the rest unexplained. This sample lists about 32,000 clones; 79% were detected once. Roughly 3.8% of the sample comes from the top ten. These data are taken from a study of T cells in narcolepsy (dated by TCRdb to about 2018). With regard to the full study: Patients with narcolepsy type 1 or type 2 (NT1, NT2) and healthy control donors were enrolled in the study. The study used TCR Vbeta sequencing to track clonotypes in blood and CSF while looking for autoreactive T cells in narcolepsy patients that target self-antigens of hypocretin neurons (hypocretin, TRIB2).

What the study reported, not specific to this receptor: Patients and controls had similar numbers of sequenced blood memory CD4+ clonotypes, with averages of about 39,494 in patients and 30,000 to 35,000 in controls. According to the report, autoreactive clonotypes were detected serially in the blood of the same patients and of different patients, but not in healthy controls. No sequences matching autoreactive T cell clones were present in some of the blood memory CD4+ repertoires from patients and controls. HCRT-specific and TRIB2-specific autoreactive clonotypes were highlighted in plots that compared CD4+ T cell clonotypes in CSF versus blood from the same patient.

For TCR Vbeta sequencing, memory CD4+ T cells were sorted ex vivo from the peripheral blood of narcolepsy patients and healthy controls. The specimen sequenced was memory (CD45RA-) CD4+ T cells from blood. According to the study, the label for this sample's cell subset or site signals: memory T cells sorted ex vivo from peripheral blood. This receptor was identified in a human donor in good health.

The CDR3 is CASSLGPGTGGEQYF. The DNA sequence follows: TGTGCCAGCAGCCTTGGGCCCGGGACAGGGGGCGAGCAGTACTTC. Recombination joined TRBV11-2 with TRBJ2-7, and TRBD1 aligns with 11 junction nucleotides. For this chain, trimming is 5 bases at the V end and 6 bases at the J end, and the number of junction bases without a gene match is 9. The CDR1 and CDR2 encoded by the germline V gene are SGHAT and FQNNGV. Reading from cysteine to phenylalanine, the CDR3 counts 15 amino acids. This entry keeps only the CDR3 DNA: 45 bases, framed from base 1. Reference TRBV11-2 and TRBJ2-7 genes cover what lies past the CDR3, so the full variable domain is EAGVAQSPRYKIIEKRQSVAFWCNPISGHATLYWYQQILGQGPKLLIQFQNNGVVDDSQLPKDRFSAERLKGVDSTLKIQPAKLEDSAVYLCASSLGPGTGGEQYFGPGTRLTVT.